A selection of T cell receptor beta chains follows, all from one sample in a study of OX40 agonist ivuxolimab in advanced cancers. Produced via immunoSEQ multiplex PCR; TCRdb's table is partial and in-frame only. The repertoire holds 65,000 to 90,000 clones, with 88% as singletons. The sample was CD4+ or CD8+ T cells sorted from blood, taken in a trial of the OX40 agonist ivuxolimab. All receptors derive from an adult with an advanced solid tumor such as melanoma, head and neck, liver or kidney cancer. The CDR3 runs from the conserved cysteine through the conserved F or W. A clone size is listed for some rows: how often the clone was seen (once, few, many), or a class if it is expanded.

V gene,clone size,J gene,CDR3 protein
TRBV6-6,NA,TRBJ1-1,CASSYSTGGRIEAFF
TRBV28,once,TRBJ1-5,CASSSRRHSNQPQHF
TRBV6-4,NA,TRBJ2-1,CASATGIYNEQFF
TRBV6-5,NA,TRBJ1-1,CASSYSANTEAFF
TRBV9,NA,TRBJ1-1,CASSVGGRTEAFF
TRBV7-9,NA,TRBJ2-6,CASSLLQGASSGANVLTF
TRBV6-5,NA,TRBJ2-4,CASSTDTKNIQYF
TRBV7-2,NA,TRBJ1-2,CASSTILRGPSGYTF
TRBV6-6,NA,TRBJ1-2,CASTLGGGGGYTF
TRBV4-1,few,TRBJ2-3,CASSASGSTDTQYF
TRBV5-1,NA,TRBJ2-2,CASGPSGSHTGELFF
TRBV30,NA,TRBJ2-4,CAWTRDSAKNIQYF
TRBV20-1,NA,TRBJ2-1,CSATSNEQFF
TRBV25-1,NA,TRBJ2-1,CASSEAGRRTDEQFF
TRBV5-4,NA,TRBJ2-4,CASSLALGDGSIQYF
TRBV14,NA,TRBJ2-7,CASSPDRYEQYF
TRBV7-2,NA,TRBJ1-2,CASSLDRTGAGYTF
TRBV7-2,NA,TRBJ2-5,CASSLGWGPTLTQYF
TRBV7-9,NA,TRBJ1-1,CASSQSGQGVNGAFF
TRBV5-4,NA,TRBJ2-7,CASSLAGAGGEQYF
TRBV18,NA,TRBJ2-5,CASSLQAGRETQYF
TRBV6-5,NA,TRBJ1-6,CASSYGDRTSGSPLHF
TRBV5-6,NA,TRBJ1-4,CASSQDGEKLFF
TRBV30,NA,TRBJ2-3,CAWNDGDTQYF
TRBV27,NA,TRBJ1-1,CASSQGNTEAFF
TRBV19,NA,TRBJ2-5,CATRQAVNLQETQYF
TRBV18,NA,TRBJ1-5,CASSPRAGASEPQHF
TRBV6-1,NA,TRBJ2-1,CASTGQSYNEQFF
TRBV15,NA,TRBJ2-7,CATSRGLHRSEQYF
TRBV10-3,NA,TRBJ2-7,CAISDPREGLYEQYF
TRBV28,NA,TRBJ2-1,CASRKSGQDLAGSEQFF
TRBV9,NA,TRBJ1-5,CASSMGTGGSNQPQHF
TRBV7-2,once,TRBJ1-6,CASSPGWGGSPLHF
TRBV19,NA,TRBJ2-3,CASTSGHRTDTQYF
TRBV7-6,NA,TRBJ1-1,CASSSRTGGTEAFF
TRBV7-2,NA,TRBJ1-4,CASSIGTQEKLFF
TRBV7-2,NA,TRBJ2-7,CASSLASGQGVKYF
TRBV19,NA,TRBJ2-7,CASSNRGTSYEQYF
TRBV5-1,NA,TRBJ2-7,CASSLSAGGQYEQYF
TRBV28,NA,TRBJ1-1,CASKVDREGRAFF
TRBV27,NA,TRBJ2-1,CASSSTPHGEDGRARNEQFF
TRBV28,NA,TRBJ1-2,CASSLGGASYGYTF
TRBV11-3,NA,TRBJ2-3,CASSLGQDTQYF
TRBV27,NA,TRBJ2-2,CASSSWTVGELFF
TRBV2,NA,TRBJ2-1,CASSEIGLGSYEQFF